The entry below gives a single T cell receptor (beta chain) sequence along with its context. Its cognate antigen is unknown. The assay was immunoSEQ multiplex PCR, and TCRdb's table has in-frame clones only and misses some. The table has roughly 2 million clones, over 85% seen once. Terminally differentiated effector memory CD45RA+ cells were excluded from the naive CD8 cells, which were CD45RO-negative and positively selected for CCR7. The sample originates from a study of shared clonotypes between healthy human individuals. From germline, CDR1 is GTSNPN and CDR2 SVGIG (reference sequence). V gave up 3 bases and J gave up 6 bases, with 15 bases separating them. The CDR3 length is 13 residues. Overall study results and limits: Though the depth was large, rarefaction showed that sorted-subset sequencing was incomplete. Memory subsets generally showed lower estimated richness than naive subsets.

The sequence was obtained from a man aged 18-30 years in good health. The chain recombines TRBV30 with TRBJ2-7; perhaps TRBD2 as D (6 bases). Sequencing was performed on naive CD8+ T cells sorted from blood. The CDR3 here is CAWRLFLGGEQYF. As DNA, the CDR3 is TGTGCCTGGAGATTGTTCTTGGGGGGCGAGCAGTACTTC. Full variable domain (outside the CDR3, taken from reference TRBV30 and TRBJ2-7): SQTIHQWPATLVQPVGSPLSLECTVEGTSNPNLYWYRQAAGRGLQLLFYSVGIGQISSEVPQNLSASRPQDRQFILSSKKLLLSDSGFYLCAWRLFLGGEQYFGPGTRLTVT.